Listed below are T cell receptor beta chains from one sample, sequenced in a study of blood T cell repertoires in COVID-19. This table comes from immunoSEQ multiplex PCR, and its TCRdb copy is limited to in-frame clones, with some not included. The sample shows under 130,000 clones, 80% to 85% of them seen only once. The sequenced sample was peripheral blood. The receptors stem from a man aged 80 or over with acute or convalescent COVID-19. Each CDR3 is given with its conserved first and last residue. Each record gives: D gene, CDR3 length, V gene, clone size, J gene, CDR3 DNA, CDR3 protein. D genes are given only for firm matches. The size entry is marked missing in some rows and otherwise reads once, few, many or a size class.

TRBD1	14	TRBV3-1/TRBV3-2	.	TRBJ1-6	TGTGCCAGCAGCCCGGGACAGTATAATTCACCCCTCCACTTT	CASSPGQYNSPLHF
TRBD2	13	TRBV7-2	.	TRBJ2-1	TGTGCCAGCAGCTTAGCGCGGCGGGGGTGGCAGTTCTTC	CASSLARRGWQFF
.	15	TRBV25-1	.	TRBJ1-1	TGTGCCAGCAGTGAATATGGCATTGTGAACACTGAAGCTTTCTTT	CASSEYGIVNTEAFF
.	18	TRBV19	.	TRBJ1-2	TGTGCCAGTAGTCTACTTAGCGACCTCACTTCCAGAAACTATGGCTACACCTTC	CASSLLSDLTSRNYGYTF
.	17	TRBV5-1	.	TRBJ1-3	TGCGCCAGCAGCTTGGCCCCCCCGGGTGCCTCTGGAAACACCATATATTTT	CASSLAPPGASGNTIYF
.	15	TRBV4-1	many	TRBJ1-2	TGCGCCAGCAGGGGCGGTGTAGGGGGTAACTATGGCTACACCTTC	CASRGGVGGNYGYTF
.	16	TRBV18	.	TRBJ1-3	TGTGCCAGCTCACCACGCGGCGACAGCTCTGGAAACACCATATATTTT	CASSPRGDSSGNTIYF
.	14	TRBV5-1	few	TRBJ2-7	TGCGCCAGCAGCTTGGGGGCAGGGCTCTACGAGCAGTACTTC	CASSLGAGLYEQYF
TRBD2	16	TRBV9	.	TRBJ2-1	TGTGCCAGCAGCGTAGGCGGGAGGGCCACCTACAATGAGCAGTTCTTC	CASSVGGRATYNEQFF
TRBD1	13	TRBV18	.	TRBJ2-7	TGTGCCAGCTCACGCAGACAGGGCGGAGAGCAGTACTTC	CASSRRQGGEQYF
TRBD2	15	TRBV6-5	.	TRBJ2-1	TGTGCCAGCAGTACCCCTAGCGGGAGGGTTAATGAGCAGTTCTTC	CASSTPSGRVNEQFF
TRBD2	14	TRBV5-1	.	TRBJ2-1	TGCGCCAGCAGCTTCTCTAGCGGGAGCGATGAGCAGTTCTTC	CASSFSSGSDEQFF
.	15	TRBV18	.	TRBJ2-1	TGTGCCAGCTCACCACTAGCCAGCTCCTACAATGAGCAGTTCTTC	CASSPLASSYNEQFF
.	16	TRBV11-2	.	TRBJ2-3	TGTGCCAGCAGCTTAGGGCGGCAGGGGGGTACTGGTACGCAGTATTTT	CASSLGRQGGTGTQYF
.	15	TRBV19	.	TRBJ2-7	TGTGCCAGTAAGGCAGGTCAAGGCCCTTCCTACGAGCAGTACTTC	CASKAGQGPSYEQYF
TRBD1	14	TRBV9	.	TRBJ1-2	TGTGCCAGCAGCGCGGACAGGGAATCCTATGGCTTCACCTTC	CASSADRESYGFTF
.	14	TRBV7-9	many	TRBJ2-7	TGTGCCAGCAGCTTAGCGGGCGTAACCTACGAGCAGTACTTC	CASSLAGVTYEQYF
.	15	TRBV10-3	.	TRBJ2-7	TGTGCCATCAGTGAGTCCGGGACGGGGGTCTACGAGCAGTACTTC	CAISESGTGVYEQYF
.	14	TRBV6-5	.	TRBJ1-1	TGTGCCAGCAGGGCCGGGACATTGAACACTGAAGCTTTCTTT	CASRAGTLNTEAFF
TRBD1	16	TRBV27	.	TRBJ2-7	TGTGCCAGCAGTTCCGGGACAGGGCGCATATCCTACGAGCAGTACTTC	CASSSGTGRISYEQYF
.	12	TRBV18	few	TRBJ1-6	TGTGCCAGCTCATCGTTTGATTCACCCCTCCACTTT	CASSSFDSPLHF
.	15	TRBV18	.	TRBJ1-2	TGTGCCAGCTCACCAGCCGGGACTCCGGAGCCGGGCTACACCTTC	CASSPAGTPEPGYTF
.	18	TRBV3-1/TRBV3-2	few	TRBJ2-2	TGTGCCAGCAGCCAGAGGGGTCTGGGGGCCCCGAACACCGGGGAGCTGTTTTTT	CASSQRGLGAPNTGELFF
TRBD1	13	TRBV5-1	.	TRBJ1-1	TGCGCCAGCAGGGGACAGTGGAACACTGAAGCTTTCTTT	CASRGQWNTEAFF
TRBD1	15	TRBV25-1	.	TRBJ1-2	TGTGCCAGCAGCCATCCGGGACAGGGGCTTTATGGCTACACCTTC	CASSHPGQGLYGYTF